The next 15 T cell receptor beta chains were all read from a single sample in a study of OX40 agonist ivuxolimab in advanced cancers. The library was generated by the immunoSEQ multiplex PCR assay. Imported from immuneACCESS, the table was reduced by TCRdb to in-frame sequences with V and J called. These copies leave out some clones; in studies compared against another copy, an unresolved V gene accounts for under half, and the cause of the remainder is not known. This sample holds about 53,000 clones; roughly 80% were observed only once. 10% to 15% of the sample belongs to the ten largest clones. Sequencing was performed on CD4+ or CD8+ T cells sorted from blood, taken in a trial of the OX40 agonist ivuxolimab. These receptors were taken from an adult with an advanced solid tumor such as melanoma, head and neck, liver or kidney cancer.

This CDR3 reads CASREDRGTDTQYF. CDR3 bases: TGTGCCAGCAGAGAGGACAGGGGGACAGATACGCAGTATTTT. The V call is TRBV7-2, the J call TRBJ2-3, with 10 bases matching TRBD1. The CDR3 spans 14 residues. Germline trimming cut 6 bases from V and 3 bases from J; bases unmatched to any gene: 3. Germline CDR1 SGHTA, CDR2 FQGNSA.

V and J are TRBV5-5 and TRBJ1-5, with D tentatively TRBD1 (6 bases). Germline V gene data show CDR1 as SGHKS and CDR2 as YYEKEE (reference sequence). The CDR3 runs to 15 residues. Trimming pared 3 bases from V and 3 bases from J, leaving 13 bases between. DNA for the CDR3: TGTGCCAGCAGCTGGTCAGGGGCCCCCAATCAGCCCCAGCATTTT. It specifies CASSWSGAPNQPQHF.

This clone was found a few times. The chain links TRBV7-3 to TRBJ1-6, with D maybe TRBD1 (6 bases). The CDR3 contains 15 residues. Germline CDR1 and CDR2: SGHTA and FQGTGA. V lost 1 base and J 9 bases, leaving 13 bases between the germline ends. CDR3 sequence (DNA): TGTGCCAGCAGCTTAAGGGCAGGGGATGCTTCACCCCTCCACTTT. It is translated as CASSLRAGDASPLHF.

The chain couples TRBV6-1 to TRBJ2-5; D unclear. Germline lookup yields CDR1 MNHNS and CDR2 SASEGT. The V end lost 6 bases, the J end lost 4 bases, and 18 bases lay between the germline ends. The CDR3 totals 15 residues. Written as DNA, the CDR3 is TGTGCCAGCAGACCCAGTCCCGTCCTACGAGAGACCCAGTACTTC. Translated: CASRPSPVLRETQYF.

This chain links TRBV7-9 with TRBJ1-2; possible D gene TRBD1, 6 bases. CDR3 size: 16 residues. V was cut by 4 bases and J by 8 bases, with 23 bases left in between. The germline gives CDR1 SEHNR, CDR2 FQNEAQ (reference sequence). CDR3 protein: CASSSTTTAGAGGYTF. The CDR3 bases are TGTGCCAGCAGCTCCACGACTACCGCAGGGGCGGGGGGCTACACCTTC.

As concerns this clone: In the same sample, other DNA sequences code for this CDR3. The chain couples TRBV5-1 to TRBJ1-1; D call uncertain. Germline V gene sequence: CDR1 SGHRS, CDR2 YFSETQ. This CDR3 spans 13 amino acids. The V end lost 2 bases, the J end lost 1 base, and 6 bases lay between the germline ends. CDR3 sequence: CASSFSGNTEAFF. The CDR3 DNA follows: TGCGCCAGCAGCTTTTCCGGGAACACTGAAGCTTTCTTT.

The genes are TRBV10-3 and TRBJ2-7; weak D call: TRBD2 (5 bases). The V end was cut by 2 bases, the J end by 6 bases, with 17 bases between. Germline assignment: CDR1 ENHRY and CDR2 SYGVKD. The CDR3 totals 15 residues. In DNA, the CDR3 is TGTGCCATCAGTGAGGGACTTCCGAGCCCCTCCGAGCAGTACTTC. Amino acids: CAISEGLPSPSEQYF.

This clone was counted a single time. J is TRBJ1-1 and V is TRBV18; no clear D. Germline V gene sequence: CDR1 KGHSH, CDR2 LQKENI. The V end was cut by 3 bases, the J end by 3 bases, with 8 bases between. The CDR3 runs 13 residues. For the CDR3, the DNA is TGTGCCAGCTCACCCCTTAAGGACACTGAAGCTTTCTTT. This codes for CASSPLKDTEAFF.

The chain links TRBV6-5 to TRBJ1-2; D possibly corresponds to TRBD1 (6 bases). The V gene lost 5 bases and the J gene lost 4 bases, with 14 bases spanning the gap. Germline lookup yields CDR1 MNHEY and CDR2 SVGAGI. CDR3 length: 14 amino acids. CDR3 amino acids: CASSPDRARYGYTF. The CDR3 DNA follows: TGTGCCAGCAGTCCGGACAGAGCCCGCTATGGCTACACCTTC.

The rearrangement uses TRBV6-5 and TRBJ2-5; D possibly corresponds to TRBD2 (5 bases). The CDR3 has 15 amino acids. CDR1 MNHEY and CDR2 SVGAGI come from the germline V gene. V lost 5 bases, J lost 4 bases, and 17 bases lay in between. This chain's CDR3 is CASSKRPGLAETQYF. The CDR3 DNA follows: TGTGCCAGCAGTAAACGACCGGGATTAGCAGAGACCCAGTACTTC.

V gene TRBV6-1 combines with J gene TRBJ2-6; D is undetermined. The CDR3 is 16 residues long. The V gene lost 4 bases and the J gene lost 0 bases, with 10 bases spanning the gap. From germline, CDR1 is MNHNS and CDR2 SASEGT. The CDR3 DNA reads TGTGCCAGCAGTGGCATCCTTGGCTCTGGGGCCAACGTCCTGACTTTC. This sequence encodes CASSGILGSGANVLTF.

This clone was detected once. The chain uses TRBV7-2 and TRBJ2-7; no reliable D call. CDR3 length: 14 amino acids. V lost 5 bases and J 3 bases, leaving 14 bases between the germline ends. Germline lookup yields CDR1 SGHTA and CDR2 FQGNSA. In DNA form, the CDR3 reads TGTGCCAGCAGCCCCCGGTTAGGAGACTACGAGCAGTACTTC. Its protein product is CASSPRLGDYEQYF. Supplemented by reference TRBV7-2 and TRBJ2-7, the full variable domain reads GAGVSQSPSNKVTEKGKDVELRCDPISGHTALYWYRQSLGQGLEFLIYFQGNSAPDKSGLPSDRFSAERTGGSVSTLTIQRTQQEDSAVYLCASSPRLGDYEQYFGPGTRLTVT.

The CDR3 sequence: CASSPRTSGETQYF. The CDR3 coding sequence is TGTGCCAGCAGCCCGAGGACTAGCGGGGAGACCCAGTACTTC. V and J are TRBV7-9 and TRBJ2-5; 11 positions agree with TRBD2. Germline lookup yields CDR1 SEHNR and CDR2 FQNEAQ (reference sequence). The ends lost 5 bases at V and 5 bases at J; junction bases unmatched: 4. CDR3 length: 14 residues. The full variable domain, with the rest looked up from reference TRBV7-9 and TRBJ2-5, is DTGVSQNPRHKITKRGQNVTFRCDPISEHNRLYWYRQTLGQGPEFLTYFQNEAQLEKSRLLSDRFSAERPKGSFSTLEIQRTEQGDSAMYLCASSPRTSGETQYFGPGTRLLVL.

This clone was detected a few times. The chain combines TRBV6-5 with TRBJ2-1; D might be TRBD2 (5 bases). This CDR3 is built from 15 residues. CDR1 is MNHEY and CDR2 is SVGAGI in the germline V gene. V shed 5 bases and J shed 4 bases, with 15 bases lying between them. The CDR3 DNA is TGTGCCAGCAGTGGGCCGGGGAGTAAATACAATGAGCAGTTCTTC. It codes for CASSGPGSKYNEQFF.

The chain has TRBV11-1 and TRBJ2-3, with D perhaps matching TRBD2 (5 bases). The germline V gene has CDR1 SGHAT and CDR2 FQDESV (reference sequence). The V end was cut by 4 bases, the J end by 7 bases, with 12 bases between. The CDR3 runs 13 residues. DNA for the CDR3: TGTGCCAGCAGCTCGGGTGGACTCTATACGCAGTATTTT. This translates into CASSSGGLYTQYF. Filled out from reference TRBV11-1 and TRBJ2-3, the complete variable domain reads EAEVAQSPRYKITEKSQAVAFWCDPISGHATLYWYRQILGQGPELLVQFQDESVVDDSQLPKDRFSAERLKGVDSTLKIQPAELGDSAMYLCASSSGGLYTQYFGPGTRLTVL.